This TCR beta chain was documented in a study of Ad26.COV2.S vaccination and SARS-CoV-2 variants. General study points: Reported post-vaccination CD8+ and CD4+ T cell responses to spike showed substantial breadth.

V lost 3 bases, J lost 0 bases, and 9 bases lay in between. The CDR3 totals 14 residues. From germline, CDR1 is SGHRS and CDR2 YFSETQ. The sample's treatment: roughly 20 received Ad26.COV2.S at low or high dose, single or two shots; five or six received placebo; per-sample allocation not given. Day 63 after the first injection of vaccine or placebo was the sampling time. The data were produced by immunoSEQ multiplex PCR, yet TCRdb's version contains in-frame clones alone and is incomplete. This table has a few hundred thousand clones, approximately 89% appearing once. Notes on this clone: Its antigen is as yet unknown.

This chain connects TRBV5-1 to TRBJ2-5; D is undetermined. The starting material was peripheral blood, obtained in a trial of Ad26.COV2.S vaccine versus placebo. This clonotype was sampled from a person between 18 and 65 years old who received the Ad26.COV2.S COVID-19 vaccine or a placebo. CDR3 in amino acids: CASSSRPNQETQYF. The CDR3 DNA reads TGCGCCAGCAGCTCTCGACCCAACCAAGAGACCCAGTACTTC.